Listed below are T cell receptor beta chains from one sample, sequenced in a study of Ad26.COV2.S vaccination and SARS-CoV-2 variants. Clones were read by immunoSEQ multiplex PCR, and TCRdb kept only the in-frame ones, dropping some. The sample has about 350,000 clones, about 89% seen once. Sequencing used peripheral blood, obtained in a trial of Ad26.COV2.S vaccine versus placebo. The receptors shown here come from a person aged 18-60 years who received the Ad26.COV2.S COVID-19 vaccine or a placebo. Both conserved end residues are part of each CDR3. Fields, in order: D gene, J gene, V gene, CDR3 protein, CDR3 DNA. The D gene is left open where the match is weak.

d_call: TRBD1; j_call: TRBJ1-3; v_call: TRBV9; cdr3_aa: CASNPHPDRVGNTIYF; cdr3_nt: TGTGCCAGCAACCCCCACCCGGACAGGGTTGGAAACACCATATATTTT
d_call: .; j_call: TRBJ2-3; v_call: TRBV7-9; cdr3_aa: CASSAPGADTQYF; cdr3_nt: TGTGCCAGCAGCGCGCCAGGCGCAGATACGCAGTATTTT
d_call: TRBD2; j_call: TRBJ2-7; v_call: TRBV25-1; cdr3_aa: CASSPITSGAYEQYF; cdr3_nt: TGTGCCAGCAGTCCCATTACTAGCGGAGCCTACGAGCAGTACTTC
d_call: .; j_call: TRBJ2-1; v_call: TRBV19; cdr3_aa: CASSPRGSGYYSYNEQFF; cdr3_nt: TGTGCCAGTAGTCCCCGTGGGAGCGGGTACTACTCCTACAATGAGCAGTTCTTC
d_call: .; j_call: TRBJ2-2; v_call: TRBV28; cdr3_aa: CASSLASLNTGELFF; cdr3_nt: TGTGCCAGCAGTTTAGCTAGCCTGAACACCGGGGAGCTGTTTTTT
d_call: .; j_call: TRBJ1-1; v_call: TRBV6-2/TRBV6-3; cdr3_aa: CASSYESHTEAFF; cdr3_nt: TGTGCCAGCAGTTACGAGTCTCATACTGAAGCTTTCTTT
d_call: TRBD2; j_call: TRBJ2-5; v_call: TRBV9; cdr3_aa: CASSVGSGTSMLSEETQYF; cdr3_nt: TGTGCCAGCAGCGTAGGGTCCGGGACTAGTATGTTATCCGAAGAGACCCAGTACTTC
d_call: .; j_call: TRBJ2-7; v_call: TRBV5-6; cdr3_aa: CASRSMDSKSSYEQYF; cdr3_nt: TGTGCCAGCAGATCAATGGACTCCAAAAGCTCCTACGAGCAGTACTTC
d_call: TRBD1; j_call: TRBJ2-2; v_call: TRBV5-1; cdr3_aa: CASSRRQGKGSTGELFF; cdr3_nt: TGCGCCAGCAGCCGTCGACAGGGAAAAGGGAGCACCGGGGAGCTGTTTTTT
d_call: TRBD1; j_call: TRBJ2-3; v_call: TRBV18; cdr3_aa: CASSPNTPGQMEDTQYF; cdr3_nt: TGTGCCAGCTCGCCTAACACTCCGGGACAGATGGAAGATACGCAGTATTTT